Following are 30 T cell receptor beta chains from one sample sequenced in a study of breast tumors, draining lymph nodes, adjacent tissues. Using its own MiXCR run on the multiplex PCR reads, TCRdb lists one record per CDR3 protein. The sample carries approximately 47,000 distinct CDR3 sequences, more than 20% recorded once. The sequencing input was breast tumor tissue. The receptor set was obtained from a female donor with breast cancer. Some clones in this sample may be carry-over from other donors' samples.

This clonotype was seen ten or more times. The chain joins TRBV11-3 to TRBJ2-2, with TRBD2 matching over 14 bases. The CDR3 spans 18 residues. Losses at the gene ends were 5 bases for V and 7 bases for J; bases not matched to a gene: 12. Germline lookup yields CDR1 SGHNT and CDR2 YENEEA. The DNA of the CDR3 is TGTGCCAGCAGCGCCACCCGACTAGCGGGAGGGGCAGGCGGGGAGCTGTTTTTT. This codes for CASSATRLAGGAGGELFF.

This clonotype was seen at least ten times. J is TRBJ1-2 and V is TRBV2; perhaps TRBD1 as D (6 bases). CDR3 size: 13 residues. Deletions cut 7 bases from V and 2 bases from J, with 11 bases between. Germline values: CDR1 SNHLY, CDR2 FYNNEI. CDR3 bases: TGTGCCAGCAACGGGGACACGAACTATGGCTACACCTTC. It encodes CASNGDTNYGYTF.

Many counts were recorded for this clonotype. The chain employs TRBV7-8 and TRBJ2-7, with a possible D match to TRBD1 (6 bases). CDR3 length: 14 amino acids. Trimming cost V 5 bases and J 1 base, with 12 bases left between them. The germline CDR1 and CDR2 sequences are SGHVS and FQNEAQ. The CDR3 DNA reads TGTGCCAGCAGCCGGACAGACGGGTCCTACGAGCAGTACTTC. It specifies CASSRTDGSYEQYF.

The sample holds many counts of this clonotype. The V and J genes are TRBV19 and TRBJ1-4, with a weak D call TRBD1 (5 bases). Deletions cut 1 base from V and 5 bases from J, with 11 bases between. Germline V gene data show CDR1 as LNHDA and CDR2 as SQIVND (reference sequence). The CDR3 is 15 amino acids. This chain's CDR3 is CASSIVRELNEKLFF. The CDR3 DNA sequence: TGTGCCAGTAGTATAGTCAGGGAGCTAAATGAAAAACTGTTTTTT.

In its sample, this clonotype was seen once. The rearrangement uses TRBV9 and TRBJ2-5, with 8 bases fitting TRBD1. The germline CDR1 and CDR2 sequences are SGDLS and YYNGEE. This CDR3 comprises 15 residues. V lost 4 bases and J lost 5; bases outside the gene matches: 10. This CDR3 reads CASSIRGQGMETQYF. As DNA, the CDR3 is TGTGCCAGCAGCATCCGCGGACAGGGTATGGAGACCCAGTACTTC.

This clonotype showed up just a few times. The junction and the germline gene differ at one end; a read error may be behind it. The chain is built from TRBV7-7 and TRBJ2-1, with TRBD2 identical over 8 bases. CDR3 length: 20 amino acids. Germline assignment: CDR1 SSHAT and CDR2 FNYEAQ (reference sequence). The CDR3 reads CASSSWGLEDFRRSYNEQFF. The CDR3 DNA reads as TGTGCTAGCAGCTCCTGGGGACTAGAAGATTTTCGCAGGTCCTACAATGAGCAGTTCTTC.

This clonotype was counted many times. The conserved phenylalanine or tryptophan normally closing the CDR3 is absent here, so this likely arose from a read error. No DNA is shown, since the ends of the CDR3 on it are uncertain; the CDR3 is the one TCRdb lists. The chain couples TRBV3-1 to TRBJ2-4; the table names TRBD1, a call not compared with the DNA. Germline V lookup: CDR1 LGHDT, CDR2 YNNKEL (reference sequence). The CDR3 is 13 residues long, ends included. CDR3 amino acids: CASSQDDGTVSTL.

This clonotype was observed many times. The chain carries TRBV6-4 and TRBJ2-1; unclear D gene. CDR1 and CDR2 from the germline V gene are MRHNA and SNTAGT. The CDR3 consists of 13 residues. V shed 0 bases and J shed 5 bases, with 5 bases lying between them. In DNA form, the CDR3 reads TGTGCCAGCAGTGACTCGACCCACAATGAGCAGTTCTTC. This gives the protein CASSDSTHNEQFF.

The rearrangement joins TRBV10-1 to TRBJ2-7; maybe TRBD2 (6 bases). This CDR3 region has 14 residues. V gave up 6 bases and J gave up 0 bases, with 12 bases separating them. Germline CDR1 WNHNN, CDR2 SYGVQD (reference sequence). CDR3 residues: CASRRDSSSYEQYF. CDR3 DNA: TGCGCCAGCAGAAGGGACTCGAGCTCCTACGAGCAGTACTTC.

This clonotype was counted ten times or more. The chain recombines TRBV10-3 with TRBJ2-2; TRBD2 aligns across 7 bases. CDR1 and CDR2 (germline): ENHRY, SYGVKD. The junction had 7 bases not matched to a gene; V was cut back by 6 bases and J by 3 bases. There are 15 residues in the CDR3. The CDR3 protein is CAISQTSADTGELFF. In DNA form, the CDR3 reads TGTGCCATCAGCCAAACTAGCGCTGACACCGGGGAGCTGTTTTTT.

The rearrangement links TRBV5-1 to TRBJ1-6; no clear D. The CDR3 length is 14 residues. CDR1 SGHRS and CDR2 YFSETQ come from the germline V gene. Trimming left V 2 bases short and J 5 bases short, with 8 bases between. The CDR3 here is CASSFDIDNSPLHF. The CDR3 region has the DNA TGCGCCAGCAGCTTCGACATCGATAATTCACCCCTCCACTTT.

This clonotype was seen many times. The gene calls are TRBV5-1 and TRBJ1-4; a weak D match, TRBD1 (5 bases). The CDR3 is 14 residues long. V was cut by 3 bases and J by 7 bases, with 13 bases left in between. Per the germline V gene, CDR1 is SGHRS and CDR2 is YFSETQ. The CDR3 coding sequence is TGCGCCAGCAGCTCAGGGAGGGAGGGTGAAAAACTGTTTTTT. The encoded protein is CASSSGREGEKLFF. The variable domain in full, with the rest retrieved from reference TRBV5-1 and TRBJ1-4, is KAGVTQTPRYLIKTRGQQVTLSCSPISGHRSVSWYQQTPGQGLQFLFEYFSETQRNKGNFPGRFSGRQFSNSRSEMNVSTLELGDSALYLCASSSGREGEKLFFGSGTQLSVL.

This clonotype was seen ten or more times. The chain has TRBV13 and TRBJ2-3; the D is unclear. V was trimmed by 6 bases and J by 5 bases, leaving 15 bases between them. CDR1 and CDR2 from the germline V gene are PRHDT and FYEKMQ (reference sequence). The CDR3 covers 14 residues. Here the CDR3 reads CASSSQAGVDTQYF. CDR3 nucleotide sequence: TGTGCCAGCAGTTCCCAGGCCGGAGTAGATACGCAGTATTTT.

This clonotype showed up many times. The rearrangement joins TRBV2 to TRBJ2-5; D not resolved. The CDR3 is 15 amino acids. Trimming pared 4 bases from V and 4 bases from J, leaving 16 bases between. Germline loops: CDR1 SNHLY, CDR2 FYNNEI. The CDR3 reads CASSAPEPRRETQYF. The CDR3 DNA sequence: TGTGCCAGCAGTGCGCCAGAGCCCCGCCGAGAGACCCAGTACTTC.

Points on this clonotype: Since a much larger clone is just one base distant, this may be a read error. V and J are TRBV30 and TRBJ1-4, with D uncertain. The CDR3 is made up of 11 amino acids. From germline, CDR1 is GTSNPN and CDR2 SVGIG (reference sequence). CDR3 sequence reads: CAWTSSEKLYF. As DNA, the CDR3 is TGTGCCTGGACATCTTCTGAAAAACTGTATTTT.

In this sample, this clonotype turned up a few times. This chain uses TRBV19 with TRBJ2-1; 7 nucleotides align to TRBD2. CDR1 and CDR2 from the germline V gene are LNHDA and SQIVND (reference sequence). The CDR3 sequence is 14 residues long. V dropped 6 bases and J dropped 12; count of bases not matched to a gene: 14. The CDR3 nucleotides read TGTGCCAGTAGGCACTTAAGCGGGATTAACGCGCAGTTCTTC. This encodes CASRHLSGINAQFF.

The V call is TRBV4-1, the J call TRBJ2-1, with TRBD2 matching 11 bases. This CDR3 is 17 amino acids long. Germline lookup yields CDR1 MGHRA and CDR2 YSYEKL. V lost 4 bases, J lost 11 bases, and 16 bases stayed unmatched. CDR3 protein: CASSPLVTSGAFYKQFF. CDR3 DNA: TGCGCCAGCAGCCCCCTGGTGACTAGCGGGGCATTTTATAAGCAGTTCTTC.

This clonotype was observed at least ten times. The chain employs TRBV2 and TRBJ1-5; 7 bases line up with TRBD1. The J segment lost 2 bases and the V segment lost 11 bases, leaving 9 bases of the junction unmatched. Per germline, CDR1 SNHLY and CDR2 FYNNEI. CDR3 length: 14 amino acids. The CDR3 bases are TGTGCCGGATCTACAGGGGAGGGCAATCAGCCCCAGCATTTT. Translating it yields CAGSTGEGNQPQHF.

Ten or more counts support this clonotype. The rearrangement joins TRBV5-6 to TRBJ2-5; no reliable D call. This CDR3 has 13 residues. Germline-derived CDR1 and CDR2 are SGHDT and YYEEEE. V lost 3 bases and J 2 bases, leaving 8 bases between the germline ends. CDR3 coding DNA: TGTGCCAGCAGCTCGGAAATACAAGAGACCCAGTACTTC. As protein: CASSSEIQETQYF. Full variable domain (outside the CDR3, taken from reference TRBV5-6 and TRBJ2-5): DAGVTQSPTHLIKTRGQQVTLRCSPKSGHDTVSWYQQALGQGPQFIFQYYEEEERQRGNFPDRFSGHQFPNYSSELNVNALLLGDSALYLCASSSEIQETQYFGPGTRLLVL.

A word on this clonotype: Sequence at one end of the junction differs from germline and may be a read error. The chain recombines TRBV28 with TRBJ2-1, with a weak D call TRBD2 (5 bases). Per the germline V gene, CDR1 is MDHEN and CDR2 is SYDVKM. The CDR3 consists of 15 residues. In nucleotides, the CDR3 is TGTGCCAGCAGTTCCAGAGTCGAGGGTTACAGTGAGCAGTTCTTC. Translated, it gives CASSSRVEGYSEQFF.

This clonotype occurred many times. The chain combines TRBV7-9 with TRBJ1-3; no clear D gene. CDR1 and CDR2 from the germline V gene are SEHNR and FQNEAQ (reference sequence). CDR3 length equals 17 residues. V lost 4 bases and J 0 bases, leaving 16 bases between the germline ends. The CDR3 DNA reads TGTGCCAGCAGCTCTCTCCGACGGCTCGCCTCTGGAAACACCATATATTTT. Its translation: CASSSLRRLASGNTIYF.

Comments on this clonotype: A read error is possible here, since a much larger clone lies one base away. The gene calls are TRBV10-2 and TRBJ1-2, with TRBD1 as a possible D gene (5 bases). V lost 4 bases and J lost 6, with 12 bases in between. This CDR3 comprises 13 residues. Germline loops: CDR1 WSHSY, CDR2 SAAADI. The CDR3 region is CASSGMGGNGYTF. In nucleotides, the CDR3 is TGCGCCAGCAGTGGGATGGGGGGAAATGGCTACACCTTC.

This clonotype was seen at least ten times. The chain uses TRBV6-6 and TRBJ2-5; D perhaps matches TRBD2 (6 bases). Germline CDR1 reads MNHNY; CDR2 reads SVGAGI (reference sequence). CDR3 length equals 13 residues. V was clipped by 8 bases and J by 1 base, with 11 bases between them. The CDR3 nucleotides read TGTGCCAGCCGTAACGGGGGCCAAGAGACCCAGTACTTC. This sequence encodes CASRNGGQETQYF.

This clonotype was picked up many times. V and J are TRBV29-1 and TRBJ2-3, with D perhaps TRBD1 or TRBD2 (5 bases each). Trimming stripped 7 bases from V and 0 bases from J, with 8 bases between. This CDR3 spans 12 amino acids. Germline lookup yields CDR1 SQVTM and CDR2 ANQGSEA. CDR3 loop: CSAEGSTDTQYF. For the CDR3, the DNA is TGCAGCGCCGAGGGGAGCACAGATACGCAGTATTTT.

This clonotype has a count of ten or more. The rearrangement joins TRBV9 to TRBJ2-3; D unclear. Trimming removed 0 bases from V and 0 bases from J, with 8 bases in between. In germline, CDR1 is SGDLS, CDR2 YYNGEE. The CDR3 totals 15 residues. The CDR3 reads CASSVGVQSTDTQYF. CDR3 coding DNA: TGTGCCAGCAGCGTAGGCGTTCAGAGCACAGATACGCAGTATTTT.

This clonotype was counted a few times. This rearrangement joins TRBV7-9 to TRBJ2-5, with D maybe TRBD2 (6 bases). Germline CDR1 reads SEHNR; CDR2 reads FQNEAQ (reference sequence). Trimming left V 1 base short and J 2 bases short, with 11 bases between. CDR3 length: 15 amino acids. The CDR3 loop is CASSLGGGAQETQYF. The CDR3 nucleotides are TGTGCCAGCAGCTTAGGGGGCGGGGCACAAGAGACCCAGTACTTC.

This clonotype has at least ten counts. The chain recombines TRBV19 with TRBJ2-3; D not certain. Germline-derived CDR1 and CDR2 are LNHDA and SQIVND (reference sequence). The CDR3 sequence is 12 residues long. Trimming pared 1 base from V and 3 bases from J, leaving 2 bases between. CDR3 coding DNA: TGTGCCAGTAGTATAGCTACAGATACGCAGTATTTT. Its protein product is CASSIATDTQYF.

There are many counts of this clonotype. The chain couples TRBV4-2 to TRBJ2-1; 9 positions match TRBD2. The CDR3 runs to 15 residues. CDR1 is LGHNA and CDR2 is YNFKEQ in the germline V gene. J gave up 5 bases and V 2 bases, and 4 bases lay outside the gene matches. The CDR3 loop is CASSQRTSDHNEQFF. For the CDR3, the DNA is TGTGCCAGCAGCCAAAGGACTAGCGACCACAATGAGCAGTTCTTC.

This clonotype was counted a few times. DNA for the CDR3: TGTGCCAGCAACCCCGACAGGGTTGGCACCGGGGAGCTGTTTTTT. It encodes CASNPDRVGTGELFF. This chain uses TRBV7-9 with TRBJ2-2; 7 positions match TRBD1. V lost 7 bases to trimming and J lost 4 bases; unmatched junction nucleotides: 9. Germline loops: CDR1 SEHNR, CDR2 FQNEAQ (reference sequence). The CDR3 is 15 residues long. Based on the CDR3 plus reference TRBV7-9 and TRBJ2-2, the full variable domain is DTGVSQNPRHKITKRGQNVTFRCDPISEHNRLYWYRQTLGQGPEFLTYFQNEAQLEKSRLLSDRFSAERPKGSFSTLEIQRTEQGDSAMYLCASNPDRVGTGELFFGEGSRLTVL.

This clonotype has at least ten counts. In nucleotides, the CDR3 is TGCGCCAGCAGCTTGGACAGAGCCCCTTCCTACGAGCAGTACTTC. This gives the protein CASSLDRAPSYEQYF. This chain uses TRBV5-1 with TRBJ2-7; D uncertain. The germline V and J ends were trimmed by 0 bases and 1 base, with 11 bases remaining between them. The CDR3 contains 15 residues. The germline V gene has CDR1 SGHRS and CDR2 YFSETQ.